This passage covers 9 T cell receptor beta chains from one sample sequenced in a study of beta chain features in type 1 diabetes. Expressed TCRB transcripts were sequenced because the isolated RNA had all been reverse transcribed beforehand. Profiling relied on immunoSEQ multiplex PCR, and the TCRdb table lists in-frame clones only, not all of them. The sample shows about 320,000 clones, around 13% of them seen only once. The sample comprised central memory CD4+ T cells from blood. These TCRs come from a man between 25 and 39 years old in good health.

The chain links TRBV18 to TRBJ1-2; the D gene is possibly TRBD1 (5 bases). V shed 5 bases and J shed 4 bases, with 11 bases lying between them. This CDR3 spans 13 amino acids. CDR1 is KGHSH and CDR2 is LQKENI in the germline V gene. Here the CDR3 reads CASSTDSTYGYTF. CDR3 coding DNA: TGTGCCAGCTCAACCGACAGCACCTATGGCTACACCTTC.

The genes are TRBV19 and TRBJ2-5; the D is unclear. The CDR3 extends over 16 amino acids. Trimming stripped 5 bases from V and 0 bases from J, with 16 bases between. The germline V gene encodes CDR1 LNHDA and CDR2 SQIVND (reference sequence). The CDR3, as DNA: TGTGCCAGTAGTTCCCGATACTCGATTTACCAAGAGACCCAGTACTTC. This sequence encodes CASSSRYSIYQETQYF.

The gene calls are TRBV6-1 and TRBJ1-6; perhaps TRBD1 as D (5 bases). Germline lookup yields CDR1 MNHNS and CDR2 SASEGT. This CDR3 is 12 amino acids long. The V and J ends lost 7 bases and 9 bases respectively, with 10 bases between them. The CDR3 DNA sequence: TGTGCCAGCACCCGAGGGACTTCACCCCTCCACTTT. This codes for CASTRGTSPLHF.

This clone was seen a few times. An end of the junction differs from the germline gene, which may be a read error. CDR3 in amino acids: CASSVPGTVSF. The CDR3 DNA sequence: TGTGCCAGCAGCGTGCCCGGGACAGTTTCTTTT. The gene calls are TRBV5-6 and TRBJ1-1; TRBD1 aligns across 7 bases. Germline assignment: CDR1 SGHDT and CDR2 YYEEEE. There are 11 residues in the CDR3.

The chain couples TRBV11-2 to TRBJ2-2; 11 bases are shared with TRBD2. Germline CDR1 is SGHAT and CDR2 is FQNNGV. J lost 0 bases, V lost 5 bases, and 5 bases had no gene match. The CDR3 runs 17 residues. CDR3 DNA sequence: TGTGCCAGCAGCAAACGGACTAGCGGGCCGAACACCGGGGAGCTGTTTTTT. Residues: CASSKRTSGPNTGELFF.

The chain is built from TRBV6-5 and TRBJ1-2, with 8 nucleotides matching TRBD1. V shed 4 bases, J shed 5 bases, and the junction held 12 bases outside the gene matches. Germline CDR1 and CDR2: MNHEY and SVGAGI. The CDR3 extends over 16 amino acids. CDR3: CASSFEPQGVTYGYTF. DNA of the CDR3: TGTGCCAGCAGTTTCGAGCCACAGGGGGTAACTTATGGCTACACCTTC.

The V gene is TRBV7-9, the J gene TRBJ2-3; possibly TRBD2 for D (6 bases). The CDR3 totals 14 residues. CDR1 is SEHNR, CDR2 FQNEAQ, per germline (reference sequence). Trimming took 2 bases from V and 3 from J, leaving 9 bases between them. The CDR3 DNA is TGTGCCAGCAGCTTATATGCGGGGACAGATACGCAGTATTTT. The encoded protein is CASSLYAGTDTQYF.

This chain connects TRBV27 to TRBJ2-4; 7 bases fit TRBD1. Trimming at V came to 5 bases and at J to 1 base, leaving 2 bases not matched to a gene. Germline CDR1 MNHEY, CDR2 SMNVEV (reference sequence). The CDR3 totals 14 residues. Here the CDR3 DNA reads TGTGCCAGCAGTGTACAGGGGGCCAAAAACATTCAGTACTTC. Amino acid sequence: CASSVQGAKNIQYF.

This clone was counted only a few times. The chain uses TRBV19 and TRBJ1-5; no definite D call. The CDR3 extends over 13 amino acids. The germline CDR1 and CDR2 sequences are LNHDA and SQIVND (reference sequence). The V gene lost 7 bases and the J gene lost 7 bases, with 14 bases spanning the gap. The CDR3 spells CASNEILGQPQHF. The DNA of the CDR3 is TGTGCCAGTAATGAGATTTTGGGACAGCCCCAGCATTTT.